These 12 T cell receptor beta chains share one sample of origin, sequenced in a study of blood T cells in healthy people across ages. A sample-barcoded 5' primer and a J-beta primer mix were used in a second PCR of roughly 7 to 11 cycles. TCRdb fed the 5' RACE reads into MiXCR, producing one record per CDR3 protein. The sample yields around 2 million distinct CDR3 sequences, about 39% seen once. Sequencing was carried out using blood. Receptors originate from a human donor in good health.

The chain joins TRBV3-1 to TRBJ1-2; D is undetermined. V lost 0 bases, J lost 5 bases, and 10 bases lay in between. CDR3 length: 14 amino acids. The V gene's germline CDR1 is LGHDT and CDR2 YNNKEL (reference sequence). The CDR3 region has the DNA TGTGCCAGCAGCCAAGAGAATACGGTGTATGGCTACACCTTC. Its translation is CASSQENTVYGYTF.

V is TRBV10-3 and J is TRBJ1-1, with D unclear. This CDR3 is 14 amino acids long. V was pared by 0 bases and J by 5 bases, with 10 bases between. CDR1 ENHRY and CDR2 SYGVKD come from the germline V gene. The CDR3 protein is CAISESVMVTEAFF. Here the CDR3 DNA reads TGTGCCATCAGTGAGTCGGTAATGGTTACTGAAGCTTTCTTT.

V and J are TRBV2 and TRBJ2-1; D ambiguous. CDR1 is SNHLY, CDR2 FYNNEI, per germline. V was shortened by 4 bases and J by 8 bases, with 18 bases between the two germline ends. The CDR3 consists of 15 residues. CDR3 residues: CASSGRAQVLDEQFF. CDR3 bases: TGTGCCAGCAGTGGACGGGCCCAGGTACTCGATGAGCAGTTCTTC.

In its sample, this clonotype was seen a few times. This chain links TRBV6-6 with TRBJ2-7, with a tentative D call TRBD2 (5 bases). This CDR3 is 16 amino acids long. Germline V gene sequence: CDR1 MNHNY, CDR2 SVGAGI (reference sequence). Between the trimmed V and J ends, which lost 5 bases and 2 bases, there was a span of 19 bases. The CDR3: CASSDKRGITAYEQYF. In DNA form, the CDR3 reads TGTGCCAGCAGTGACAAGAGAGGGATCACGGCCTACGAGCAGTACTTC.

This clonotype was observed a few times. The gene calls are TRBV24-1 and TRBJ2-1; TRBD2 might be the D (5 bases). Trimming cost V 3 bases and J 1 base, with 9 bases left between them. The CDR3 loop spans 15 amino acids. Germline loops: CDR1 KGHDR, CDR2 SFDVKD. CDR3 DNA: TGTGCCACCAGTGATCCCCGGGGTTCCTACAATGAGCAGTTCTTC. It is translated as CATSDPRGSYNEQFF.

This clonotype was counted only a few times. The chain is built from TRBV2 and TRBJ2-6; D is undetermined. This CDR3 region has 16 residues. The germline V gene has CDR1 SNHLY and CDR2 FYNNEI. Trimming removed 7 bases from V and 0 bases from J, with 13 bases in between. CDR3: CASNRQPGSGANVLTF. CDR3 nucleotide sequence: TGTGCCAGCAATCGCCAACCCGGCTCTGGGGCCAACGTCCTGACTTTC.

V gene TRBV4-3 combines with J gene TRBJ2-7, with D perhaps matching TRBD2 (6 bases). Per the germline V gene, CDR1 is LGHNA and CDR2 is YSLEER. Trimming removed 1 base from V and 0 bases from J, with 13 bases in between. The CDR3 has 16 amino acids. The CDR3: CASSQVAGTLSYEQYF. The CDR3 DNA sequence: TGCGCCAGCAGCCAAGTTGCGGGGACCCTCTCCTACGAGCAGTACTTC.

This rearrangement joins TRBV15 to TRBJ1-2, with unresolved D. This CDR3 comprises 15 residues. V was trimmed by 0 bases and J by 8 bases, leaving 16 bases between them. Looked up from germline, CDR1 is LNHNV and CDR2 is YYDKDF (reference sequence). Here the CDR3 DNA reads TGTGCCACCAGCAGAGAAGGTGGAGGGTTGGTCGGCTACACCTTC. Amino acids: CATSREGGGLVGYTF.

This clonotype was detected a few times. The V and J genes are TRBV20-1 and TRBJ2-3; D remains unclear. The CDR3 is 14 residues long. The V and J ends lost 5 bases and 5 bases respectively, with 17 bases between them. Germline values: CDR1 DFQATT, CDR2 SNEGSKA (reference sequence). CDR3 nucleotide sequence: TGCAGTGCTCCCGAGCGCCTTGTTAAAGATACGCAGTATTTT. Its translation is CSAPERLVKDTQYF.

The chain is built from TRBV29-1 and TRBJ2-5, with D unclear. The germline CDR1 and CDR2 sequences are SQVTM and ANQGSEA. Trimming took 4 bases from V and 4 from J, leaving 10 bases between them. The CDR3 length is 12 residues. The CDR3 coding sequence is TGCAGCGTTGTATCTGGGTCAGAGACCCAGTACTTC. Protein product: CSVVSGSETQYF.

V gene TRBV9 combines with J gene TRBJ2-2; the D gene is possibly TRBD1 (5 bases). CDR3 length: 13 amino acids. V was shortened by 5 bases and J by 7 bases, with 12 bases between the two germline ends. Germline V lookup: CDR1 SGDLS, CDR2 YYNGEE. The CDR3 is CASSTWGRGELFF. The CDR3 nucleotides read TGTGCCAGCAGTACTTGGGGCCGCGGGGAGCTGTTTTTT. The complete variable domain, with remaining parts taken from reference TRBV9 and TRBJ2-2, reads DSGVTQTPKHLITATGQRVTLRCSPRSGDLSVYWYQQSLDQGLQFLIQYYNGEERAKGNILERFSAQQFPDLHSELNLSSLELGDSALYFCASSTWGRGELFFGEGSRLTVL.

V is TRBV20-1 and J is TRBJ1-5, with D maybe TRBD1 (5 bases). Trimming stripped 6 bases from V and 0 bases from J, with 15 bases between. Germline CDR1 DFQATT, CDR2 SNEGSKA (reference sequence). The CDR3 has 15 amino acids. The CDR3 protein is CSALDRASSNQPQHF. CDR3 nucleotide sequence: TGCAGTGCCCTAGACAGAGCCTCTAGCAATCAGCCCCAGCATTTT.